Below are 15 T cell receptor beta chains sequenced from a single sample in a study of blood T cell repertoires in COVID-19. Generated by immunoSEQ multiplex PCR, the TCRdb table keeps only in-frame clones and is missing some. The table records fewer than 650,000 clones, about 89% of them present only once. Sequenced material: peripheral blood. Receptors were obtained from a woman aged 45-59 years with COVID-19, enrolled during active disease.

This sequence joins TRBV2 and TRBJ1-1; 9 bases align to TRBD1. V lost 10 bases and J lost 10; bases outside the gene matches: 19. There are 15 residues in the CDR3. The germline V gene encodes CDR1 SNHLY and CDR2 FYNNEI. The CDR3 DNA follows: TGTGCCACCCCCCTACCGGGGACAGGGAGGGTAGGAGCTTTCTTT. Its protein is CATPLPGTGRVGAFF.

The rearrangement uses TRBV29-1 and TRBJ2-6; D is possibly TRBD2 (6 bases). The CDR3 contains 16 residues. Deletions cut 2 bases from V and 4 bases from J, with 15 bases between. CDR1 and CDR2 (germline): SQVTM, ANQGSEA. The chain's CDR3 is CSVETRGSRGANVLTF. The CDR3 DNA reads TGCAGCGTTGAAACCCGGGGGTCTCGGGGGGCCAACGTCCTGACTTTC.

The rearrangement links TRBV6-5 to TRBJ1-3; D is unresolved. The CDR3 length is 14 residues. Per the germline V gene, CDR1 is MNHEY and CDR2 is SVGAGI. V shed 7 bases and J shed 4 bases, with 14 bases lying between them. DNA of the CDR3: TGTGCCAGCACCGAACGGGATGGGGGAAACACCATATATTTT. This codes for CASTERDGGNTIYF.

The sample holds a few counts of this clone. The chain carries TRBV7-8 and TRBJ1-2; D is possibly TRBD1 (6 bases). Trimming removed 1 base at V and 2 bases at J, with 11 bases between. The CDR3 length is 15 residues. CDR1 and CDR2 from the germline V gene are SGHVS and FQNEAQ. Here the CDR3 reads CASSLVRGGNYGYTF. The DNA of the CDR3 is TGTGCCAGCAGCTTAGTTCGCGGGGGCAACTATGGCTACACCTTC.

The chain recombines TRBV7-9 with TRBJ2-1; D is perhaps TRBD2 (6 bases). This CDR3 has 13 amino acids. V lost 5 bases and J 6 bases, leaving 11 bases between the germline ends. Germline V gene lookup returns CDR1 SEHNR and CDR2 FQNEAQ (reference sequence). CDR3 protein: CASSAGPGNEQFF. Written as DNA, the CDR3 is TGTGCCAGCAGCGCGGGACCCGGCAATGAGCAGTTCTTC.

This clone occurred once. Other DNA sequences within the sample encode an identical CDR3. The V and J genes are TRBV9 and TRBJ1-1; D unresolved. The V and J ends lost 0 bases and 3 bases respectively, with 6 bases between them. This CDR3 spans 13 amino acids. Germline V lookup: CDR1 SGDLS, CDR2 YYNGEE. The CDR3 sequence: CASSVASDTEAFF. The CDR3 bases are TGTGCCAGCAGCGTAGCCAGTGACACTGAAGCTTTCTTT.

The chain is built from TRBV10-2 and TRBJ2-7; possible D gene TRBD1, 5 bases. The CDR3 length is 16 residues. The germline V and J ends were trimmed by 5 bases and 6 bases, with 23 bases remaining between them. Per the germline V gene, CDR1 is WSHSY and CDR2 is SAAADI. CDR3 in amino acids: CASSPTAETASSEQYF. In DNA form, the CDR3 reads TGCGCCAGCAGTCCGACGGCGGAGACAGCTTCAAGCGAGCAGTACTTC.

The gene calls are TRBV28 and TRBJ2-7; 8 bases match TRBD1. CDR3 size: 15 residues. CDR1 is MDHEN, CDR2 SYDVKM, per germline. J gave up 5 bases and V 7 bases, and 13 bases lay outside the gene matches. CDR3 nucleotide sequence: TGTGCCAGCACCCTGAGCCGGGACAGGTACCACGAGCAGTACTTC. Its translation: CASTLSRDRYHEQYF.

The chain carries TRBV5-1 and TRBJ1-1; the D gene is possibly TRBD1 (5 bases). The V and J ends lost 1 base and 2 bases respectively, with 9 bases between them. The CDR3 runs 14 residues. From germline, CDR1 is SGHRS and CDR2 YFSETQ. Here the CDR3 DNA reads TGCGCCAGCAGCTTGAGGGGCGAAAACACTGAAGCTTTCTTT. Protein product: CASSLRGENTEAFF.

The CDR3 region has the DNA TGTGCCAGCAGCCAAGATGGCAGCGGCCCAGAGACCCAGTACTTC. Protein product: CASSQDGSGPETQYF. V usage is TRBV3-1 (or the pseudogene TRBV3-2) and J usage is TRBJ2-5; TRBD2 is a possible D gene (5 bases). There are 15 residues in the CDR3. Germline CDR1 is LGHDT and CDR2 is YNNKEL (reference sequence). Trimming took 0 bases from V and 4 from J, leaving 12 bases between them.

This chain uses TRBV5-1 with TRBJ1-6, with a tentative D call TRBD1 (5 bases). The CDR3 has 15 residues. V was shortened by 0 bases and J by 7 bases, with 11 bases between the two germline ends. CDR1 SGHRS and CDR2 YFSETQ come from the germline V gene. The CDR3 coding sequence is TGCGCCAGCAGCTTGGAGGGACTTAGGAATTCACCCCTCCACTTT. Residues: CASSLEGLRNSPLHF.

The V gene is TRBV28, the J gene TRBJ1-6; D not resolved. The germline V gene has CDR1 MDHEN and CDR2 SYDVKM. The germline V and J ends were trimmed by 10 bases and 5 bases, with 12 bases remaining between them. The CDR3 totals 13 residues. This CDR3 is CATLQSHNSPLHF. The DNA for the CDR3 is TGTGCCACCCTACAGAGTCATAATTCACCCCTCCACTTT.

The gene calls are TRBV7-9 and TRBJ1-3; D remains ambiguous. Germline assignment: CDR1 SEHNR and CDR2 FQNEAQ (reference sequence). CDR3 length equals 13 residues. Trimming removed 8 bases at V and 0 bases at J, with 8 bases between. CDR3 in amino acids: CASQAASGNTIYF. The CDR3 nucleotides read TGTGCCAGCCAAGCCGCCTCTGGAAACACCATATATTTT.

In DNA form, the CDR3 reads TGTGCCAGCAGCGTAGCTAACAGGGGGGGAACTGAAGCTTTCTTT. Protein product: CASSVANRGGTEAFF. The genes are TRBV9 and TRBJ1-1, with TRBD1 identical over 8 bases. This CDR3 spans 15 amino acids. With 0 bases clipped from V and 5 bases from J, the junction kept 6 bases outside the gene matches. Looked up from germline, CDR1 is SGDLS and CDR2 is YYNGEE.

The gene calls are TRBV2 and TRBJ1-1, with 7 bases matching TRBD1. J was trimmed by 1 base and V by 8 bases; bases with no gene match: 7. Germline loops: CDR1 SNHLY, CDR2 FYNNEI. This CDR3 is 14 amino acids long. The CDR3 protein is CASHPGQWNTEAFF. The CDR3 DNA follows: TGTGCCAGCCATCCGGGACAGTGGAACACTGAAGCTTTCTTT.